One and the same sample provided the 4 T cell receptor beta chains below, sequenced in a study of shared clonotypes between healthy human individuals. Terminally differentiated effector memory CD45RA+ cells were excluded from the naive CD8 cells, which were CD45RO-negative and positively selected for CCR7. The method was immunoSEQ multiplex PCR; TCRdb's version includes in-frame clones alone and lacks a portion of them. In the table there are about 750,000 clones, 80% to 95% of which are singletons. The sample was naive CD8+ T cells sorted from blood. All receptors come from a man in his thirties or forties in good health.

The DNA for the CDR3 is TGTGCCAGCAGCGACGTAGGAGGGGTTACAGATACGCAGTATTTT. Translated: CASSDVGGVTDTQYF. The chain couples TRBV7-2 to TRBJ2-3; D is possibly TRBD2 (6 bases). CDR1 SGHTA and CDR2 FQGNSA come from the germline V gene. V was shortened by 5 bases and J by 3 bases, with 15 bases between the two germline ends. CDR3 length: 15 amino acids.

This clone was picked up one time. The chain carries TRBV11-2 and TRBJ2-7; 16 bases line up with TRBD2. Germline V gene data show CDR1 as SGHAT and CDR2 as FQNNGV. The CDR3 runs 17 residues. With 5 bases clipped from V and 5 bases from J, the junction kept 9 bases outside the gene matches. The CDR3 DNA follows: TGTGCCAGCAGCACCGGGACTAGCGGGAGGGCCAGGCACGAGCAGTACTTC. Amino acid sequence: CASSTGTSGRARHEQYF.

The table lists this clone with a few counts. CDR3 in DNA: TGTGCCAGCAGTGATAGCCCTAGCGGGAACAATGAGCAGTTCTTC. Protein product: CASSDSPSGNNEQFF. The chain couples TRBV6-1 to TRBJ2-1, with 9 bases that match TRBD2. CDR1 is MNHNS, CDR2 SASEGT, per germline. The CDR3 extends over 15 amino acids. The V and J ends lost 3 bases and 5 bases, in that order; junction bases with no gene match: 5.

The chain links TRBV7-9 to TRBJ1-2; 7 positions match TRBD1. V was pared by 1 base and J by 7 bases, with 3 bases of the junction left unmatched. There are 13 residues in the CDR3. Germline CDR1 reads SEHNR; CDR2 reads FQNEAQ (reference sequence). The CDR3 region is CASSLEGARGYTF. The CDR3 coding sequence is TGTGCCAGCAGCTTAGAGGGGGCGCGTGGCTACACCTTC.